This T cell receptor (beta chain) was captured in a study of tissue T cells after allogeneic stem cell transplantation (dated by TCRdb to between 2021 and 2022). Some background on the complete study: Using research autopsies of patients with and without GVHD, plus mouse models of GVHD, the study profiled TCR beta repertoires across many tissues. The human arm was conducted as a prospective observational study, and neither blinding nor randomization was performed. Study-wide findings and limitations: Which tissue TCRs were alloreactive or antigen-specific was not determined in the study, and some clones might have been persisting host cells. Within patients, how anatomically similar the tissues were was a key factor in shaping TCR repertoire composition, regardless of disease or transplant status. Only a few T cell clones appeared in more than one patient, yet motif-based clustering showed tissue-specific repertoire signatures that were shared between patients. A small and clinically heterogeneous patient cohort was studied, and sampling depth was acknowledged as a limitation. In both patients and mice, only a limited portion of the TCR repertoire detected in tissues was captured by blood and spleen T cells.

Libraries came from the immunoSEQ multiplex PCR assay. Adaptive Biotechnologies performed the TCRbeta CDR3 sequencing at survey depth and reported CDR3 sequences, V/J genes, productive frequency and template counts. Amplification of TCR beta CDR3 regions was performed from genomic DNA rather than from RNA. From the authors' description of their analysis: Jensen-Shannon divergence served to quantify pairwise repertoire overlap between tissues, with 0 meaning identical and 1 meaning complete divergence. Tissues were grouped by single-linkage agglomerative hierarchical clustering of pairwise JSD values, and the clustering results were shown as dendrograms. GLIPH2 was applied to all patient samples using simulation_depth 1000, kmer_min_depth 3, and cdr3_length_cutoff 8, and only groups with more than two unique CDR3s were retained. A standardized tissue-overlap score extrapolated Jaccard GLIPH-group overlap across patients to a standard repertoire size of 1000 clones. Linear mixed-effect models, with tissue included as a fixed effect and individual included as a random effect, were used to assess associations of diversity with clinical or experimental variables. Imported from immuneACCESS, the table was reduced by TCRdb to in-frame sequences with V and J called. These copies leave out some clones; in studies compared against another copy, an unresolved V gene accounts for under half, and the cause of the remainder is not known. V, J and clone size reflect that table, while D and trimming were determined from the DNA. This sample holds about 48,000 clones; 65% to 85% were observed only once. The biggest ten clones account for roughly 0.5% of the sample.

V is shortened by 6 bases, J by 4 bases, and the region joining them spans 12 bases. CDR1 and CDR2, per the germline V gene (reference sequence), are LGHDT and YNNKQL. The CDR3 runs 13 residues from the cysteine to the phenylalanine. Of the CDR3's DNA, 36 bases were read; they are in frame from base 1. Points on this clone: Its specific antigen is unknown. Gene names, together with germline sequences, are murine for this receptor. The sequenced fragment ends 1 residue before the CDR3 boundary, so the rest is inferred from the germline J gene.

Sequencing input: sorted cells pooled from one or two spleens. The chain is assembled from TRBV4 and TRBJ1-1, and TRBD1 may be the D gene, going by 6 matching bases. The TCR comes from a pool of C57BL/6 mice in good health. The CDR3 region reads CASRNTGFTEVFF. Partial CDR3 DNA: TGTGCCAGCAGAAACACAGGGTTCACAGAAGTCTTC.